Presented here are 7 T cell receptor beta chains from one specimen sequenced in a study of cytomegalovirus exposure and HLA in healthy donors. 13 Jbeta primers and 60 Vbeta primers were used for the PCR. Using immunoSEQ multiplex PCR, the repertoire was profiled, and TCRdb retains in-frame clones only, with some absent. The table records 150,000 to 200,000 clones, 60% to 80% of them present only once. The sample comprised PBMCs. The source of these receptors is a man aged 18 to 30 in good health and CMV-seropositive.

The chain carries TRBV5-1 and TRBJ2-1; 11 bases map to TRBD2. The CDR3 is 17 amino acids. V lost 0 bases to trimming and J lost 8 bases; unmatched junction nucleotides: 10. Germline CDR1 and CDR2: SGHRS and YFSETQ. CDR3 nucleotide sequence: TGCGCCAGCAGCTTGGGGGAAACTAGCGGGAGCCCGCATGAGCAGTTCTTC. This sequence encodes CASSLGETSGSPHEQFF. The complete variable domain, with remaining parts taken from reference TRBV5-1 and TRBJ2-1, reads KAGVTQTPRYLIKTRGQQVTLSCSPISGHRSVSWYQQTPGQGLQFLFEYFSETQRNKGNFPGRFSGRQFSNSRSEMNVSTLELGDSALYLCASSLGETSGSPHEQFFGPGTRLTVL.

Here the CDR3 reads CASSRSKAGDQQYF. CDR3 coding DNA: TGTGCCAGCAGCCGTTCGAAAGCGGGAGATCAGCAGTACTTC. The chain carries TRBV7-2 and TRBJ2-7; 8 bases align to TRBD2. Germline CDR1 SGHTA, CDR2 FQGNSA. V shed 5 bases and J 8 bases; nucleotides not matched to a gene: 11. The CDR3 covers 14 residues.

V is TRBV5-4 and J is TRBJ2-5; weak D call: TRBD1 (6 bases). The DNA end is a closer match to TRBJ2-7, so the J assignment may be wrong. The germline CDR1 and CDR2 sequences are SGHNT and YYREEE (reference sequence). CDR3 length equals 17 residues. In nucleotides, the CDR3 is TGTGCCAGCAGCTCAGCACAGGGAAGGGGTTTAGCCTACGAGCAGTACTTC. Translation: CASSSAQGRGLAYEQYF.

The V call is TRBV6-6, the J call TRBJ1-2; D is undetermined. The CDR3 consists of 15 residues. Trimming left V 7 bases short and J 2 bases short, with 17 bases between. The germline gives CDR1 MNHNY, CDR2 SVGAGI (reference sequence). CDR3 sequence (DNA): TGTGCCAGCAAGTATGGCCGCCTAGAGAACTATGGCTACACCTTC. Its translation is CASKYGRLENYGYTF.

This clone came up once. The rearrangement uses TRBV30 and TRBJ2-2; 11 positions agree with TRBD2. The CDR3 spans 14 residues. Losses at the gene ends were 3 bases for V and 4 bases for J; bases not matched to a gene: 1. Germline CDR1 and CDR2: GTSNPN and SVGIG (reference sequence). The chain's CDR3 is CAWRLAGATGELFF. CDR3 DNA: TGTGCCTGGAGACTAGCGGGGGCCACCGGGGAGCTGTTTTTT.

The chain is built from TRBV6-6 and TRBJ2-1; 10 positions agree with TRBD2. This CDR3 is 15 amino acids long. Germline V gene sequence: CDR1 MNHNY, CDR2 SVGAGI (reference sequence). Trimming took 7 bases from V and 9 from J; bases not matched to a gene: 12. CDR3 loop: CASTYLAGERSEQFF. CDR3 in DNA: TGTGCCAGCACCTACCTAGCGGGAGAAAGGAGTGAGCAGTTCTTC.

The chain employs TRBV12-5 and TRBJ1-1; D unresolved. This CDR3 spans 14 amino acids. V lost 3 bases to trimming and J lost 1 base, with 9 bases between them. Germline CDR1 and CDR2: LGHNT and FRNRAP. CDR3 bases: TGTGCTAGTGGTTTTTTCGGGGAGAACACTGAAGCTTTCTTT. Translating gives CASGFFGENTEAFF.